These 23 T cell receptor beta chains came from one sample sequenced in a study of cytomegalovirus exposure and HLA in healthy donors. Use of 60 Vbeta and 13 Jbeta primers characterized the PCR. Sequenced by immunoSEQ multiplex PCR; TCRdb stores in-frame clones only, minus some. Of about 140,000 clones in the sample, 70% to 90% were seen once. The source material was PBMCs. These receptors were collected from a middle-aged man in good health and CMV-seronegative.

The chain carries TRBV5-6 and TRBJ1-1; no firm D call. The CDR3 consists of 13 residues. Per the germline V gene, CDR1 is SGHDT and CDR2 is YYEEEE. Trimming took off 0 bases at V and 8 bases at J, with 11 bases between the two ends. The CDR3, as DNA: TGTGCCAGCAGCTTGGGTCCGGTGGTAGAAGCTTTCTTT. It codes for CASSLGPVVEAFF.

This clone was seen a handful of times. This sequence joins TRBV11-2 and TRBJ2-1, with a tentative D call TRBD2 (6 bases). This CDR3 has 17 amino acids. Germline CDR1 is SGHAT and CDR2 is FQNNGV. The V end lost 1 base, the J end lost 2 bases, and 15 bases lay between the germline ends. DNA for the CDR3: TGTGCCAGCAGCTTAGGTGGGGCGGGGAAGGCCTACAATGAGCAGTTCTTC. Amino acids: CASSLGGAGKAYNEQFF. The full variable domain, its missing parts supplied by reference TRBV11-2 and TRBJ2-1, is EAGVAQSPRYKIIEKRQSVAFWCNPISGHATLYWYQQILGQGPKLLIQFQNNGVVDDSQLPKDRFSAERLKGVDSTLKIQPAKLEDSAVYLCASSLGGAGKAYNEQFFGPGTRLTVL.

This sequence joins TRBV10-3 and TRBJ2-1; 7 nucleotides agree with TRBD1. The CDR3 loop spans 15 amino acids. Germline CDR1 ENHRY, CDR2 SYGVKD. V dropped 6 bases and J dropped 5; count of bases not matched to a gene: 10. The CDR3 DNA is TGTGCCATCAGCCCCAGACAGGGCGGCGACAATGAGCAGTTCTTC. This translates into CAISPRQGGDNEQFF.

The rearrangement joins TRBV6-5 to TRBJ2-5, with TRBD2 as a possible D gene (6 bases). The V and J ends lost 0 bases and 4 bases respectively, with 9 bases between them. Germline loops: CDR1 MNHEY, CDR2 SVGAGI. The CDR3 is 14 amino acids. In DNA form, the CDR3 reads TGTGCCAGCAGTTACTCCAGCGGGTCAGAGACCCAGTACTTC. It specifies CASSYSSGSETQYF.

The chain employs TRBV28 and TRBJ2-1; D ambiguous. Germline V lookup: CDR1 MDHEN, CDR2 SYDVKM. The CDR3 runs 14 residues. V was trimmed by 6 bases and J by 0 bases, leaving 9 bases between them. The CDR3: CASRTLGSYNEQFF. As DNA, the CDR3 is TGTGCCAGCAGAACTCTCGGCTCCTACAATGAGCAGTTCTTC.

This rearrangement joins TRBV5-5 to TRBJ2-7; D call uncertain. The V and J ends lost 7 bases and 4 bases respectively, with 12 bases between them. Per germline, CDR1 SGHKS and CDR2 YYEKEE (reference sequence). This CDR3 comprises 12 residues. DNA for the CDR3: TGTGCCAGCGGAACAGATGTTTACGAGCAGTACTTC. Translating gives CASGTDVYEQYF. Together with reference TRBV5-5 and TRBJ2-7, the CDR3 gives the full variable domain: DAGVTQSPTHLIKTRGQQVTLRCSPISGHKSVSWYQQVLGQGPQFIFQYYEKEERGRGNFPDRFSARQFPNYSSELNVNALLLGDSALYLCASGTDVYEQYFGPGTRLTVT.

The chain combines TRBV7-2 with TRBJ2-5; 12 bases map to TRBD2. The length of the CDR3 is 16 residues. Germline CDR1 is SGHTA and CDR2 is FQGNSA. V lost 5 bases, J lost 1 base, and 5 bases stayed unmatched. The CDR3, as DNA: TGTGCCAGCAGCCTCACTAGCGGGAGGCCCCAAGAGACCCAGTACTTC. It codes for CASSLTSGRPQETQYF.

The genes are TRBV5-1 and TRBJ1-4; TRBD1 might be the D (6 bases). The CDR3 is 15 amino acids. V lost 4 bases and J lost 3, with 13 bases in between. The germline gives CDR1 SGHRS, CDR2 YFSETQ. For the CDR3, the DNA is TGCGCCAGCAGCCCCCACAGGGAATCTAATGAAAAACTGTTTTTT. This gives the protein CASSPHRESNEKLFF.

This clone has just a few counts. The genes are TRBV2 and TRBJ1-6, with 7 positions matching TRBD1. The ends lost 6 bases at V and 13 bases at J; junction bases unmatched: 24. The germline CDR1 and CDR2 sequences are SNHLY and FYNNEI. The CDR3 is 18 amino acids. In DNA, the CDR3 is TGTGCCAGCAGCCGAGGACAAAGGCCGGGACCGAACAGGGGCCCCCTCCACTTT. Encoded protein: CASSRGQRPGPNRGPLHF.

This clone was seen only a few times. The V and J genes are TRBV4-1 and TRBJ1-1; D is unclear. The germline V gene encodes CDR1 MGHRA and CDR2 YSYEKL. The CDR3 has 15 amino acids. V gave up 1 base and J gave up 4 bases, with 13 bases separating them. CDR3 nucleotide sequence: TGCGCCAGCAGCCAAGGGAGTAGGTTCGGCACTGAAGCTTTCTTT. Translated: CASSQGSRFGTEAFF.

The J gene is TRBJ1-2, the V gene TRBV4-2; 9 bases match TRBD1. Germline CDR1 and CDR2: LGHNA and YNFKEQ. V was clipped by 0 bases and J by 3 bases; unmatched bases: 11. This CDR3 comprises 18 residues. CDR3 in DNA: TGTGCCAGCAGCCAAGAAAAGACAGGGGGACCGGTTTACTATGGCTACACCTTC. Translated: CASSQEKTGGPVYYGYTF.

V usage is TRBV28 and J usage is TRBJ1-2, with unresolved D. The germline gives CDR1 MDHEN, CDR2 SYDVKM. This CDR3 is built from 12 residues. V shed 2 bases and J shed 7 bases, with 8 bases lying between them. The DNA for the CDR3 is TGTGCCAGCAGTTTAACGCAGGTTGGCTACACCTTC. Translated: CASSLTQVGYTF.

The V and J genes are TRBV7-2 and TRBJ2-5, with TRBD2 matching over 11 bases. Germline CDR1 and CDR2: SGHTA and FQGNSA. CDR3 length equals 17 residues. With V trimmed by 2 bases and J by 2 bases, 7 bases remained unmatched. CDR3 in DNA: TGTGCCAGCAGCTTATTATCTAGCGGGAGGTGGCAAGAGACCCAGTACTTC. Its translation is CASSLLSSGRWQETQYF. Variable domain in full (rest from reference TRBV7-2 and TRBJ2-5): GAGVSQSPSNKVTEKGKDVELRCDPISGHTALYWYRQSLGQGLEFLIYFQGNSAPDKSGLPSDRFSAERTGGSVSTLTIQRTQQEDSAVYLCASSLLSSGRWQETQYFGPGTRLLVL.

Concerning this clone itself: Additional DNA sequences in this sample encode the identical CDR3. The CDR3: CASSLGGNEQYF. The CDR3, as DNA: TGTGCCAGCAGTTTAGGGGGGAACGAGCAGTACTTC. This sequence joins TRBV27 and TRBJ2-7; perhaps TRBD2 as D (6 bases). V was cut by 2 bases and J by 5 bases, with 7 bases left in between. Per the germline V gene, CDR1 is MNHEY and CDR2 is SMNVEV (reference sequence). The CDR3 covers 12 residues.

The chain uses TRBV4-2 and TRBJ2-3; 9 nucleotides agree with TRBD2. CDR1 and CDR2 (germline): LGHNA, YNFKEQ. The CDR3 spans 15 residues. V was pared by 4 bases and J by 3 bases, with 5 bases of the junction left unmatched. In DNA, the CDR3 is TGTGCCAGCAGCCGAGGAGGACTAGCGACAGATACGCAGTATTTT. Its translation: CASSRGGLATDTQYF.

The chain carries TRBV30 and TRBJ2-7; TRBD1 is a possible D gene (6 bases). Deletions cut 3 bases from V and 3 bases from J, with 12 bases between. This CDR3 contains 13 residues. Germline loops: CDR1 GTSNPN, CDR2 SVGIG (reference sequence). CDR3 sequence reads: CAWRGTGFYEQYF. The DNA for the CDR3 is TGTGCCTGGAGGGGAACAGGGTTCTACGAGCAGTACTTC.

The CDR3 is CASSLTENQPQHF. In DNA form, the CDR3 reads TGTGCCAGCAGCCTGACAGAGAATCAGCCCCAGCATTTT. The gene calls are TRBV27 and TRBJ1-5; a weak D match, TRBD1 (5 bases). Germline CDR1 MNHEY, CDR2 SMNVEV (reference sequence). V was clipped by 6 bases and J by 4 bases, with 10 bases between them. This CDR3 contains 13 residues.

The chain joins TRBV9 to TRBJ2-1; D possibly corresponds to TRBD2 (5 bases). The CDR3 is 14 amino acids. V was trimmed by 1 base and J by 6 bases, leaving 11 bases between them. CDR1 and CDR2 (germline): SGDLS, YYNGEE. The CDR3 DNA reads as TGTGCCAGCAGCGTATTCGCGGGCGGCAATGAGCAGTTCTTC. Its protein product is CASSVFAGGNEQFF.

V gene TRBV30 combines with J gene TRBJ2-7; 10 bases align to TRBD1. Germline V gives CDR1 GTSNPN, CDR2 SVGIG (reference sequence). V lost 7 bases to trimming and J lost 2 bases; unmatched junction nucleotides: 8. This CDR3 is built from 14 residues. The CDR3, as DNA: TGTGCCTCGCACCGGGACAGGGGCCCCTACGAGCAGTACTTC. Encoded protein: CASHRDRGPYEQYF.

V gene TRBV28 combines with J gene TRBJ1-1; 8 bases line up with TRBD1. This CDR3 region has 18 residues. Per the germline V gene, CDR1 is MDHEN and CDR2 is SYDVKM. Trimming removed 7 bases from V and 2 bases from J; junction bases left unmatched: 18. CDR3 DNA sequence: TGTGCCAGCACAAAAGCAACAGGGGGTCTCGAAAAAAACACTGAAGCTTTCTTT. As protein: CASTKATGGLEKNTEAFF.

The chain uses TRBV5-1 and TRBJ1-6, with D uncertain. This CDR3 is 13 amino acids long. Trimming shortened V by 4 bases and J by 7 bases, and 9 bases separated the two germline ends. Germline V gene lookup returns CDR1 SGHRS and CDR2 YFSETQ. The CDR3 nucleotides read TGCGCCAGCAGCCCGGCGGAAAATTCACCCCTCCACTTT. This encodes CASSPAENSPLHF.

This clone was counted a few times. The chain recombines TRBV4-1 with TRBJ2-5; TRBD1 aligns across 7 bases. Trimming removed 1 base from V and 5 bases from J; junction bases left unmatched: 7. Germline loops: CDR1 MGHRA, CDR2 YSYEKL. This CDR3 region has 15 residues. The chain's CDR3 is CASSQGQGVGETQYF. CDR3 nucleotide sequence: TGCGCCAGCAGCCAAGGACAGGGAGTTGGGGAGACCCAGTACTTC.

This clone has only one observation. J is TRBJ1-2 and V is TRBV2; D not resolved. Germline V gives CDR1 SNHLY, CDR2 FYNNEI. The length of the CDR3 is 13 residues. Trimming took off 1 base at V and 3 bases at J, with 6 bases between the two ends. The CDR3 loop is CASSEGGDYGYTF. The CDR3 bases are TGTGCCAGCAGTGAAGGGGGAGACTATGGCTACACCTTC. Supplemented by reference TRBV2 and TRBJ1-2, the full variable domain reads EPEVTQTPSHQVTQMGQEVILRCVPISNHLYFYWYRQILGQKVEFLVSFYNNEISEKSEIFDDQFSVERPDGSNFTLKIRSTKLEDSAMYFCASSEGGDYGYTFGSGTRLTVV.